Shown below are 32 T cell receptor beta chains from a single sample sequenced in a study of blood T cell repertoires in COVID-19. Clones were sequenced by immunoSEQ multiplex PCR, and TCRdb holds only the in-frame ones, with some missing. Altogether about 120,000 clones are present, about 86% being singletons, with the ten largest covering 2% to 2.5%. The sequenced material came from peripheral blood. The receptors were gathered from a woman aged 45-59 years with acute or convalescent COVID-19.

The chain is built from TRBV2 and TRBJ2-1, with 9 bases identical to TRBD2. V was clipped by 6 bases and J by 7 bases; unmatched bases: 10. The germline gives CDR1 SNHLY, CDR2 FYNNEI. The CDR3 contains 15 residues. CDR3 coding DNA: TGTGCCAGCAGCCGAGCGGGGGGCGCCAGGAATGAGCAGTTCTTC. Its translation: CASSRAGGARNEQFF.

The chain is built from TRBV6-2 or TRBV6-3 and TRBJ1-2; no clear D. This CDR3 contains 14 residues. Germline values: CDR1 MNHEY, CDR2 SVGEGT. Trimming removed 3 bases at V and 2 bases at J, with 10 bases between. CDR3 bases: TGTGCCAGCAGTTATCTTCTAGGAAACTATGGCTACACCTTC. It translates to CASSYLLGNYGYTF.

The V gene is TRBV11-2, the J gene TRBJ2-2; D possibly corresponds to TRBD2 (6 bases). This CDR3 contains 14 residues. Trimming took 10 bases from V and 0 from J, leaving 12 bases between them. In germline, CDR1 is SGHAT, CDR2 FQNNGV. In DNA form, the CDR3 reads TGTGCCACCCAGGAGGGGACGAACACCGGGGAGCTGTTTTTT. It encodes CATQEGTNTGELFF.

This sequence joins TRBV6-5 and TRBJ1-5; 9 bases align to TRBD1. V lost 5 bases, J lost 6 bases, and 5 bases stayed unmatched. The CDR3 loop spans 14 amino acids. The germline V gene has CDR1 MNHEY and CDR2 SVGAGI. In DNA form, the CDR3 reads TGTGCCAGCAGTACCACAGGGGGCCCTCAGCCCCAGCATTTT. Protein: CASSTTGGPQPQHF.

This clone was detected only once. The V and J genes are TRBV29-1 and TRBJ2-1; TRBD2 agrees at 14 bases. Looked up from germline, CDR1 is SQVTM and CDR2 is ANQGSEA. The CDR3 loop spans 13 amino acids. The J segment lost 7 bases and the V segment lost 7 bases, leaving 3 bases of the junction unmatched. CDR3 bases: TGCAGCGAAAGACTAGCGGGGGGGAATGAGCAGTTCTTC. Amino acids: CSERLAGGNEQFF.

This sequence joins TRBV10-3 and TRBJ1-1, with 7 bases matching TRBD1. This CDR3 comprises 14 residues. Unmatched junction bases numbered 8, after V lost 6 bases and J lost 4 bases. Germline values: CDR1 ENHRY, CDR2 SYGVKD. As DNA, the CDR3 is TGTGCCATCAGCCCGACAGGGAGTACCACTGAAGCTTTCTTT. Its protein product is CAISPTGSTTEAFF.

V and J are TRBV10-2 and TRBJ2-7; TRBD2 matches at 9 bases. With 7 bases clipped from V and 3 bases from J, the junction kept 7 bases outside the gene matches. The CDR3 totals 14 residues. Germline V CDR1 and CDR2: WSHSY, SAAADI. The CDR3 DNA sequence: TGCGCCAGCATTCCGGGACTAGCCTTCTACGAGCAGTACTTC. Its protein product is CASIPGLAFYEQYF.

This chain connects TRBV15 to TRBJ2-3, with TRBD2 matching over 9 bases. The CDR3 extends over 19 amino acids. In germline, CDR1 is LNHNV, CDR2 YYDKDF (reference sequence). V trimming: 1 base; J trimming: 8 bases; junction bases outside the gene matches: 19. The CDR3 loop is CATSRGQGMSSGKLGTQYF. The CDR3 nucleotides read TGTGCCACCAGCAGAGGACAGGGAATGTCTAGCGGGAAACTGGGTACGCAGTATTTT.

The V and J genes are TRBV9 and TRBJ2-1; 12 nucleotides align to TRBD2. The trim removed 4 bases at V and 10 bases at J, leaving 9 bases unmatched. The CDR3 contains 15 residues. Germline loops: CDR1 SGDLS, CDR2 YYNGEE. The CDR3 DNA follows: TGTGCCAGCAGCATAACTAGCGGGGGGCTAGGAGAGCAGTTCTTC. It encodes CASSITSGGLGEQFF.

Concerning this clone: Germline and junction disagree at one end, which may indicate a read error. The chain joins TRBV30 to TRBJ2-7; tentatively, D is TRBD2 (7 bases). CDR3 length: 14 residues. Looked up from germline, CDR1 is GTSNPN and CDR2 is SVGIG (reference sequence). CDR3 coding DNA: TGTGCCGGGAGGTGGGGGGGCTTCTCCTACGAGCAGTACTTC. Translating gives CAGRWGGFSYEQYF.

The genes are TRBV19 and TRBJ1-1; weak D call: TRBD1 (5 bases). The ends were cut back, 3 bases at V and 11 bases at J, with 10 bases in the middle. CDR1 is LNHDA, CDR2 SQIVND, per germline (reference sequence). CDR3 length: 11 amino acids. Here the CDR3 DNA reads TGTGCCAGTAGTATCAGGGCGCGGGCTTTCTTT. Translating it yields CASSIRARAFF.

The chain joins TRBV10-3 to TRBJ2-5; 14 nucleotides agree with TRBD2. The CDR3 is 18 residues long. Trimming removed 5 bases from V and 5 bases from J; junction bases left unmatched: 13. Looked up from germline, CDR1 is ENHRY and CDR2 is SYGVKD. The CDR3 sequence is CAISTGLAGVGGAETQYF. The CDR3 nucleotides are TGTGCCATCAGTACGGGACTAGCGGGAGTTGGAGGGGCGGAGACCCAGTACTTC.

The chain recombines TRBV7-2 with TRBJ2-7, with TRBD2 matching 10 bases. V shed 4 bases and J 6 bases; nucleotides not matched to a gene: 9. The length of the CDR3 is 15 residues. Germline V gene lookup returns CDR1 SGHTA and CDR2 FQGNSA. CDR3 in amino acids: CASSSKASGRSEQYF. CDR3 bases: TGTGCCAGCAGCTCCAAAGCTAGCGGGAGATCCGAGCAGTACTTC. Drawing the rest from reference TRBV7-2 and TRBJ2-7, the complete variable domain is GAGVSQSPSNKVTEKGKDVELRCDPISGHTALYWYRQSLGQGLEFLIYFQGNSAPDKSGLPSDRFSAERTGGSVSTLTIQRTQQEDSAVYLCASSSKASGRSEQYFGPGTRLTVT.

This chain links TRBV3-1 (or the pseudogene TRBV3-2) with TRBJ2-7; the D gene is possibly TRBD1 (6 bases). CDR3 length: 14 amino acids. Between the trimmed V and J ends, which lost 4 bases and 6 bases, there was a span of 16 bases. Germline V gene sequence: CDR1 LGHDT, CDR2 YNNKEL (reference sequence). CDR3 coding DNA: TGTGCCAGCAGCCCAACACAGGGTAGGGGCGAGCAGTACTTC. This encodes CASSPTQGRGEQYF.

The chain has TRBV7-2 and TRBJ2-4; 7 nucleotides line up with TRBD2. Germline-derived CDR1 and CDR2 are SGHTA and FQGNSA. J was trimmed by 13 bases and V by 3 bases; bases with no gene match: 9. CDR3 length equals 13 residues. The CDR3 coding sequence is TGTGCCAGCAGCTTTACGGGTGGGAGGGACCAGTACTTC. It codes for CASSFTGGRDQYF.

This clone was recorded only once. The chain carries TRBV30 and TRBJ1-5; 8 bases fit TRBD1. Germline CDR1 is GTSNPN and CDR2 is SVGIG (reference sequence). V lost 3 bases, J lost 3 bases, and 4 bases stayed unmatched. There are 14 residues in the CDR3. CDR3 in DNA: TGTGCCTGGAGCCAGGACAGGGTCAATCAGCCCCAGCATTTT. Its protein is CAWSQDRVNQPQHF.

The chain uses TRBV2 and TRBJ1-1; D perhaps matches TRBD1 (5 bases). This CDR3 contains 15 residues. V lost 5 bases, J lost 2 bases, and 15 bases lay in between. Germline assignment: CDR1 SNHLY and CDR2 FYNNEI. In nucleotides, the CDR3 is TGTGCCAGCAGTCGTGGGGAGGGGTTTAACACTGAAGCTTTCTTT. Translating it yields CASSRGEGFNTEAFF.

The rearrangement joins TRBV7-2 to TRBJ2-3; no clear D gene. Germline V lookup: CDR1 SGHTA, CDR2 FQGNSA. The V end was cut by 1 base, the J end by 0 bases, with 8 bases between. This CDR3 has 15 amino acids. CDR3 region: CASSLEAVSTDTQYF. In DNA, the CDR3 is TGTGCCAGCAGCTTAGAGGCGGTTAGCACAGATACGCAGTATTTT.

The chain combines TRBV11-2 with TRBJ1-1, with 9 bases aligning to TRBD1. Trimming cost V 5 bases and J 7 bases; bases outside gene matches: 5. The CDR3 totals 13 residues. CDR1 is SGHAT and CDR2 is FQNNGV in the germline V gene. CDR3 DNA: TGTGCCAGCAGCCCGCACAGGGGGCTTGAAGCTTTCTTT. This sequence encodes CASSPHRGLEAFF.

This rearrangement joins TRBV6-2 or TRBV6-3 to TRBJ2-2, with 7 nucleotides matching TRBD2. The CDR3 is made up of 17 amino acids. The trim removed 2 bases at V and 2 bases at J, leaving 8 bases unmatched. Germline loops: CDR1 MNHEY, CDR2 SVGEGT. The CDR3 nucleotides read TGTGCCAGCAGTTACGAAGCGGGGAGGCCCAACACCGGGGAGCTGTTTTTT. This codes for CASSYEAGRPNTGELFF.

The rearrangement uses TRBV29-1 and TRBJ1-1; TRBD1 aligns across 9 bases. CDR1 is SQVTM, CDR2 ANQGSEA, per germline. This CDR3 has 13 residues. The V and J ends lost 7 bases and 1 base, in that order; junction bases with no gene match: 4. The CDR3 is CSAVQGANTEAFF. The CDR3 bases are TGCAGCGCTGTACAGGGGGCGAACACTGAAGCTTTCTTT.

CDR3: CASSPEPTGRNYGYTF. For the CDR3, the DNA is TGTGCCAGCAGCCCAGAACCGACAGGGAGGAACTATGGCTACACCTTC. The chain joins TRBV3-1 (or the pseudogene TRBV3-2) to TRBJ1-2; 7 nucleotides align to TRBD1. The V gene's germline CDR1 is LGHDT and CDR2 YNNKEL (reference sequence). V shed 4 bases, J shed 2 bases, and the junction held 10 bases outside the gene matches. The CDR3 is 16 residues long.

The chain combines TRBV5-1 with TRBJ1-1; D might be TRBD1 (6 bases). The CDR3 extends over 13 amino acids. The germline V and J ends were trimmed by 4 bases and 4 bases, with 11 bases remaining between them. CDR1 and CDR2 (germline): SGHRS, YFSETQ. The DNA of the CDR3 is TGCGCCAGCAGCGCCGGGACACTCACTGAAGCTTTCTTT. It specifies CASSAGTLTEAFF.

This sequence joins TRBV3-1 (or the pseudogene TRBV3-2) and TRBJ2-1, with 11 bases fitting TRBD2. With 7 bases clipped from V and 1 base from J, the junction kept 3 bases outside the gene matches. This CDR3 is 15 amino acids long. CDR1 and CDR2 from the germline V gene are LGHDT and YNNKEL (reference sequence). The CDR3 is CASNPSGGSYNEQFF. The DNA of the CDR3 is TGTGCCAGCAACCCTAGCGGGGGGTCCTACAATGAGCAGTTCTTC.

This rearrangement joins TRBV10-3 to TRBJ2-7, with TRBD1 matching 8 bases. Trimming removed 6 bases from V and 6 bases from J; junction bases left unmatched: 4. CDR1 ENHRY and CDR2 SYGVKD come from the germline V gene. The CDR3 extends over 12 amino acids. The CDR3 DNA is TGTGCCATCAGCACCGGGACAGGCGAGCAGTACTTC. This translates into CAISTGTGEQYF.

This clone was seen once. V gene TRBV24-1 combines with J gene TRBJ2-2; 7 nucleotides agree with TRBD1. The V and J ends lost 5 bases and 4 bases, in that order; junction bases with no gene match: 3. The CDR3 loop spans 14 amino acids. Looked up from germline, CDR1 is KGHDR and CDR2 is SFDVKD. The CDR3 DNA is TGTGCCACCAGTGGCACAGGGGTCACCGGGGAGCTGTTTTTT. This codes for CATSGTGVTGELFF.

This chain connects TRBV24-1 to TRBJ1-6, with 8 bases lining up with TRBD1. Per the germline V gene, CDR1 is KGHDR and CDR2 is SFDVKD. CDR3 length equals 15 residues. Trimming took 8 bases from V and 13 from J; bases not matched to a gene: 15. In nucleotides, the CDR3 is TGTGCCACCATGTTTCCGGACAGGGCACTCTTTCCCCTCCACTTT. Its translation is CATMFPDRALFPLHF.

V is TRBV19 and J is TRBJ2-1, with D tentatively TRBD1 (6 bases). V was clipped by 7 bases and J by 2 bases, with 15 bases between them. This CDR3 has 15 residues. Germline lookup yields CDR1 LNHDA and CDR2 SQIVND (reference sequence). The CDR3 protein is CASTSGQKTYNEQFF. The CDR3 DNA is TGTGCCAGTACCTCGGGACAAAAGACCTACAATGAGCAGTTCTTC.

This rearrangement joins TRBV3-1 (or the pseudogene TRBV3-2) to TRBJ1-2; D gene ambiguous. Trimming cost V 0 bases and J 5 bases, with 13 bases left between them. Germline CDR1 LGHDT, CDR2 YNNKEL (reference sequence). The CDR3 has 15 residues. This chain's CDR3 is CASSQDWAGTYGYTF. The CDR3, as DNA: TGTGCCAGCAGCCAAGATTGGGCAGGCACTTATGGCTACACCTTC.

V and J are TRBV10-3 and TRBJ2-7; 7 positions match TRBD2. CDR1 ENHRY and CDR2 SYGVKD come from the germline V gene. V lost 8 bases, J lost 3 bases, and 7 bases stayed unmatched. The CDR3 has 13 amino acids. The CDR3 DNA is TGTGCCATCCTCGCTCCGGGGGGCTACGAGCAGTACTTC. Its translation: CAILAPGGYEQYF.

J is TRBJ2-3 and V is TRBV3-1 (or the pseudogene TRBV3-2); 14 bases line up with TRBD2. V shed 4 bases and J 1 base; nucleotides not matched to a gene: 4. This CDR3 has 17 amino acids. Germline loops: CDR1 LGHDT, CDR2 YNNKEL (reference sequence). The CDR3 here is CASSLRLAGGGTDTQYF. CDR3 in DNA: TGTGCCAGCAGCCTCCGACTAGCGGGGGGGGGCACAGATACGCAGTATTTT.

The CDR3 DNA follows: TGTGCCTGGAGACAGGAGAACACTGAAGCTTTCTTT. The encoded protein is CAWRQENTEAFF. This chain connects TRBV30 to TRBJ1-1, with D possibly matching TRBD1 (5 bases). The germline V gene encodes CDR1 GTSNPN and CDR2 SVGIG (reference sequence). With 3 bases removed from V and 1 base from J, the gap between germline ends came to 6 bases. The CDR3 is 12 amino acids. The full variable domain, rest sourced from reference TRBV30 and TRBJ1-1, is SQTIHQWPATLVQPVGSPLSLECTVEGTSNPNLYWYRQAAGRGLQLLFYSVGIGQISSEVPQNLSASRPQDRQFILSSKKLLLSDSGFYLCAWRQENTEAFFGQGTRLTVV.